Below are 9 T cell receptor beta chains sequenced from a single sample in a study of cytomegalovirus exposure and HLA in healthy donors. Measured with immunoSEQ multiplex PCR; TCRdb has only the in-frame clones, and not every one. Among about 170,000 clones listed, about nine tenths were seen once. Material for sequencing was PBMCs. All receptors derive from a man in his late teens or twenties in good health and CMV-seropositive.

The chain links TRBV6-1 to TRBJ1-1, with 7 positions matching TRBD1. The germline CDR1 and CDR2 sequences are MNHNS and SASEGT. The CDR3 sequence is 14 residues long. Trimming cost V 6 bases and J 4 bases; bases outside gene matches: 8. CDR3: CASRGQRIGTEAFF. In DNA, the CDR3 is TGTGCCAGCAGGGGACAGCGGATCGGCACTGAAGCTTTCTTT.

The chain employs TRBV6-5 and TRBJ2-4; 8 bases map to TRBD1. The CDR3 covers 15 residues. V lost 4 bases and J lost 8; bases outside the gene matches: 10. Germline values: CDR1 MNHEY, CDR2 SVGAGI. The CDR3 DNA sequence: TGTGCCAGCAGTTGGATTCAGGGGGCCCAACACATTCAGTACTTC. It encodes CASSWIQGAQHIQYF.

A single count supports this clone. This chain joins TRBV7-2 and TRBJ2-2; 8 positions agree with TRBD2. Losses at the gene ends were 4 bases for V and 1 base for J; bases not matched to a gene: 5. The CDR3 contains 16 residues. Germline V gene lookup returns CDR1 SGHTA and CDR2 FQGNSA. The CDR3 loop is CASSWAGGLNTGELFF. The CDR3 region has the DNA TGTGCCAGCAGCTGGGCGGGGGGACTGAACACCGGGGAGCTGTTTTTT.

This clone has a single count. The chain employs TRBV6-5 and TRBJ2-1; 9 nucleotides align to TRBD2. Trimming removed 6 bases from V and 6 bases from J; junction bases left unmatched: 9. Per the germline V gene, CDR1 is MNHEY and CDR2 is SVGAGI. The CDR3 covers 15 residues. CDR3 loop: CASRSPREGLNEQFF. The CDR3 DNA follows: TGTGCCAGCAGATCGCCGCGGGAGGGCCTCAATGAGCAGTTCTTC.

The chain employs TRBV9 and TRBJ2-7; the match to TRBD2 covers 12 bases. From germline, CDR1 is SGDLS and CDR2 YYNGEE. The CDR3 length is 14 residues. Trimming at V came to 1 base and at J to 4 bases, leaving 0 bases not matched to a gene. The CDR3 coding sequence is TGTGCCAGCAGCGTACTAGCGGGGGGGTACGAGCAGTACTTC. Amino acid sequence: CASSVLAGGYEQYF.

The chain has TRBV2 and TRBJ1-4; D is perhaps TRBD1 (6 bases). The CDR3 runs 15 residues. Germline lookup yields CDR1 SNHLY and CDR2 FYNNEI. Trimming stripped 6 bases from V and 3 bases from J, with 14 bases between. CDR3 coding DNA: TGTGCCAGCAGGAGGGGGGGGGCGGCTAATGAAAAACTGTTTTTT. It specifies CASRRGGAANEKLFF.

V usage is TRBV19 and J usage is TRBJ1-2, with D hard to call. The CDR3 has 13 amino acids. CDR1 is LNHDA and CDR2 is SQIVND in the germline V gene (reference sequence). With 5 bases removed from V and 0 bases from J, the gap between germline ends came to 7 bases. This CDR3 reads CASSYGANYGYTF. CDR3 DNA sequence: TGTGCCAGTAGTTATGGAGCTAACTATGGCTACACCTTC.

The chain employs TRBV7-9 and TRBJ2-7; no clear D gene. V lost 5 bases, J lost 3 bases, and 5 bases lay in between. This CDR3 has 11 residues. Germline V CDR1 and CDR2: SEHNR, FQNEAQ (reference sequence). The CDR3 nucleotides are TGTGCCAGCAGCCGGAGCTACGAGCAGTACTTC. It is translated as CASSRSYEQYF.

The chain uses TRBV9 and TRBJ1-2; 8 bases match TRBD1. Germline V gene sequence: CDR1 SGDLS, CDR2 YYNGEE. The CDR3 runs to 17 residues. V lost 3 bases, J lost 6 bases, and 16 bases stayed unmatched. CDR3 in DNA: TGTGCCAGCAGCGCCGCCTTTCCGCAGGGGGCTTCCCATGGCTACACCTTC. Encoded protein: CASSAAFPQGASHGYTF.